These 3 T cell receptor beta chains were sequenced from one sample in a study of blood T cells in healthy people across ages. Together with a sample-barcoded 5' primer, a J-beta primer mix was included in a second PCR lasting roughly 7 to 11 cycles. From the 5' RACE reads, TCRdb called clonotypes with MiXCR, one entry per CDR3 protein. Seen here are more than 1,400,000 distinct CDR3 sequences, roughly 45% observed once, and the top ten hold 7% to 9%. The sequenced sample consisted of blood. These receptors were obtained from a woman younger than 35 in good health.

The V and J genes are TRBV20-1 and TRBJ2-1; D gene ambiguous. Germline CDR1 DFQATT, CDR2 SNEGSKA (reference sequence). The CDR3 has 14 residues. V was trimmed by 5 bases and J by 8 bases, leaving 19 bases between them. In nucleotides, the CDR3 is TGCAGTGCTGCTAAGGGCCAAGGAGTATATGAGCAGTTCTTC. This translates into CSAAKGQGVYEQFF.

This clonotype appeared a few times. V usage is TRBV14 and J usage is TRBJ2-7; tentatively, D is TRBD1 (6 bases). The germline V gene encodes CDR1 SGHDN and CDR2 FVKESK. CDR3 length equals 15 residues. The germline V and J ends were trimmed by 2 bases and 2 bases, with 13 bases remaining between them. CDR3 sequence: CASSQSAGVAYEQYF. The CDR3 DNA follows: TGTGCCAGCAGCCAATCTGCAGGGGTTGCCTACGAGCAGTACTTC.

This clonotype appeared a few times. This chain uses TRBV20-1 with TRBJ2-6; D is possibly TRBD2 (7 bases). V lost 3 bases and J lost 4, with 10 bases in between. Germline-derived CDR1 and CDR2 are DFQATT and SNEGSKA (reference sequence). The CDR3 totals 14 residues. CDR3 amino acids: CSASGGAGANVLTF. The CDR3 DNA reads TGCAGTGCTAGTGGGGGGGCCGGGGCCAACGTCCTGACTTTC.